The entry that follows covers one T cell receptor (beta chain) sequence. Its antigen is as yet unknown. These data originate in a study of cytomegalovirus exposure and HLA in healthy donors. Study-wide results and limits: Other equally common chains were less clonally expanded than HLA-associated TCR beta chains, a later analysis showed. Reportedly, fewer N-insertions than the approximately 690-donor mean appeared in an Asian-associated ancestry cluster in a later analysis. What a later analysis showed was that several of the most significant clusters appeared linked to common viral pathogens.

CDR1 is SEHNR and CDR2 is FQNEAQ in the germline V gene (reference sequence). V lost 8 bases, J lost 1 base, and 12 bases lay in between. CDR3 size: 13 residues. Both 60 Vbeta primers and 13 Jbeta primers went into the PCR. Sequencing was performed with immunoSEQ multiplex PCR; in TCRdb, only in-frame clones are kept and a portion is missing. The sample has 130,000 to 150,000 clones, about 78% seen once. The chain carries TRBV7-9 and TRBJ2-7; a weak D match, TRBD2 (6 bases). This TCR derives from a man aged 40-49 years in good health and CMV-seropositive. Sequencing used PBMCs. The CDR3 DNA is TGTGCCAGCGCTGATAGCGGATCCTACGAGCAGTACTTC. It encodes CASADSGSYEQYF.